This T cell receptor beta chain was recovered during a study of T cell repertoires in cytomegalovirus infection. Study overall: Recently identified HLA-C-restricted CMV epitopes and well-studied HLA-B-restricted CMV epitopes were used by the study.

The study's findings and limits: CMV-specific TCR beta clonotypes restricted by HLA-C dominated the ex vivo response.

In TCRdb, the reads were re-called with MiXCR into one record per CDR3 protein. Among hundreds of thousands of distinct CDR3 sequences listed, approximately 30% were seen once. This CDR3 region has 14 residues. The V end was cut by 8 bases, the J end by 8 bases, with 19 bases between. Details on this clonotype: Its target is not known.

This chain joins TRBV12-3 or TRBV12-4 and TRBJ1-5, with TRBD1 as a possible D gene (6 bases). The sequence was obtained from a human donor in good health (CMV status not recorded). Some clones in this sample may be carry-over from other donors' samples. Specimen: cultured CD8+ T cells from PBMCs, collected from culture after CMV antigen stimulation. The CDR3 bases are TGTGCCAGCCGGGAGCGGGGGGCTTTAGAGCCCCAGCATTTT. This gives the protein CASRERGALEPQHF.